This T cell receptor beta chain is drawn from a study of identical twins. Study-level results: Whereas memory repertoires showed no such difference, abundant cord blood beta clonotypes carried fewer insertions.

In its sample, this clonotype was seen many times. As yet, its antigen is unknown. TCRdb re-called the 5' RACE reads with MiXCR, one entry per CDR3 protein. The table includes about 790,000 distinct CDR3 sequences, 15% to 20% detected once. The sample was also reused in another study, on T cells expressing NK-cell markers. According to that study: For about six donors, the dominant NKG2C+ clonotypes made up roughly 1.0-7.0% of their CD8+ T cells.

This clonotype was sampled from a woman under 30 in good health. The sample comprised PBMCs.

The CDR3 DNA reads TGTGCCAGCAGTGGCGGGGGCTACGAGCAGTACTTC. Translated, it gives CASSGGGYEQYF. The V and J genes are TRBV6-6 and TRBJ2-7; the match to TRBD2 covers 7 bases. The ends lost 5 bases at V and 3 bases at J; junction bases unmatched: 1. Germline V gives CDR1 MNHNY, CDR2 SVGAGI (reference sequence). The length of the CDR3 is 12 residues.